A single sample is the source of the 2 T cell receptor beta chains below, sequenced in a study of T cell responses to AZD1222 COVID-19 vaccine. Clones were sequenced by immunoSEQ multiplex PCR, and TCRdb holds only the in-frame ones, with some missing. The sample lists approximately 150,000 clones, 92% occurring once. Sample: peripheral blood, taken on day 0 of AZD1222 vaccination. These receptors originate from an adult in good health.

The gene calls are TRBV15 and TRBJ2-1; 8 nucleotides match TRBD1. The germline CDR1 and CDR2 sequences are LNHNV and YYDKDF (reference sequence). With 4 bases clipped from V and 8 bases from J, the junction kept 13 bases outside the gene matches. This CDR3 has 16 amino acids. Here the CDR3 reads CATSTPAQGDIHEQFF. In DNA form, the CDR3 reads TGTGCCACCAGCACCCCCGCACAGGGGGATATCCATGAGCAGTTCTTC.

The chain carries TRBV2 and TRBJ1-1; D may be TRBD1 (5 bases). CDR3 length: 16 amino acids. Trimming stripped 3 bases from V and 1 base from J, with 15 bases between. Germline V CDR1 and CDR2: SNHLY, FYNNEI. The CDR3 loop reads CASSEGAGGWNTEAFF. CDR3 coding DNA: TGTGCCAGCAGTGAGGGTGCTGGGGGTTGGAACACTGAAGCTTTCTTT.